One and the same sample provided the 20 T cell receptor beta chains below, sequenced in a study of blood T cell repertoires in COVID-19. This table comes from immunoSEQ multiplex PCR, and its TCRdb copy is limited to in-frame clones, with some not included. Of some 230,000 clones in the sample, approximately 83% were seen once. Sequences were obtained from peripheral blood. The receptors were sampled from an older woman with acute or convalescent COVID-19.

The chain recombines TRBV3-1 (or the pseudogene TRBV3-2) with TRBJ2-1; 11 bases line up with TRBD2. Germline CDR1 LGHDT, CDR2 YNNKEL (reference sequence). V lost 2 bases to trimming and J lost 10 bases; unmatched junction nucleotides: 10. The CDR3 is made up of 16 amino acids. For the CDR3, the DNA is TGTGCCAGCAGCCAACTTAGCGGGGGGGCGGTTGGGGAGCAGTTCTTC. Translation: CASSQLSGGAVGEQFF.

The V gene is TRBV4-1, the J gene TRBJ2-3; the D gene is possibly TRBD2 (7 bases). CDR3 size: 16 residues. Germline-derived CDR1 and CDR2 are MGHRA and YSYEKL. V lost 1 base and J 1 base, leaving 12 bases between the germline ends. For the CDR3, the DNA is TGCGCCAGCAGCCAAGTGGGGGGGCTGGGCACAGATACGCAGTATTTT. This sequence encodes CASSQVGGLGTDTQYF.

Here the CDR3 DNA reads TGTGCCAGCAGTTATGACAGGGCCGGGGAGCTGTTTTTT. It encodes CASSYDRAGELFF. J is TRBJ2-2 and V is TRBV6-5; TRBD1 matches 7 bases. The germline V gene has CDR1 MNHEY and CDR2 SVGAGI. V trimming: 3 bases; J trimming: 6 bases; junction bases outside the gene matches: 1. This CDR3 is built from 13 residues.

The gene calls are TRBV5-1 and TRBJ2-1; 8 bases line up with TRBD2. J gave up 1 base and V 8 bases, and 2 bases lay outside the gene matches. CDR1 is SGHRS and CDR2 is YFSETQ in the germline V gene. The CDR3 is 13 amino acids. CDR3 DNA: TGCGCCAGTAGCGGGGAGTCCTACAATGAGCAGTTCTTC. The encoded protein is CASSGESYNEQFF.

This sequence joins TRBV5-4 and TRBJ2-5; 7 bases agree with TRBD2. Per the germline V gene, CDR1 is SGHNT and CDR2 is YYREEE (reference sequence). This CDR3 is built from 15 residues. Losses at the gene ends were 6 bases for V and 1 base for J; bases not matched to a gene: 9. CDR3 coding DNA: TGTGCCAGCAACAATCAGTGGGGGGGCCAAGAGACCCAGTACTTC. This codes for CASNNQWGGQETQYF.

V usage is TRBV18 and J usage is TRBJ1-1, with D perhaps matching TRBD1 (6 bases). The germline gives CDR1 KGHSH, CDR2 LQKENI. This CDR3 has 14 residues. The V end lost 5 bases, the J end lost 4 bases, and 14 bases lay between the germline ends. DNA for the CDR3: TGTGCCAGCTCATCGGGACGGGGGGCCACTGAAGCTTTCTTT. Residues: CASSSGRGATEAFF.

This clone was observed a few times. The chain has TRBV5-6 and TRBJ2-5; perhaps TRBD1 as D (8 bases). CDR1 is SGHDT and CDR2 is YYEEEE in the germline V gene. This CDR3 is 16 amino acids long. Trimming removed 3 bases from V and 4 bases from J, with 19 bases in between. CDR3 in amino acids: CASSWKGQGGLETQYF. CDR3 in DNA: TGTGCCAGCAGCTGGAAAGGACAGGGAGGGTTAGAGACCCAGTACTTC.

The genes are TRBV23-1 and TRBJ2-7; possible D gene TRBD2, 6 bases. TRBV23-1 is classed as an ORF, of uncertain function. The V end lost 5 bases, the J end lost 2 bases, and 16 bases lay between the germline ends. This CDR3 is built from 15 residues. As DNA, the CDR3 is TGCGCCAGCAGTACCACCCGCGGGGTCCCCTACGAGCAGTACTTC. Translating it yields CASSTTRGVPYEQYF.

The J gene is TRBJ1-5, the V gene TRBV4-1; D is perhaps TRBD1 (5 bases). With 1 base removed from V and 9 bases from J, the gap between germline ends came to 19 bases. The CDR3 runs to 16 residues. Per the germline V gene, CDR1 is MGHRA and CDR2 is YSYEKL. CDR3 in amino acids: CASSQVVGGGDTPQHF. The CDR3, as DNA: TGCGCCAGCAGCCAAGTTGTCGGGGGAGGGGATACGCCCCAGCATTTT.

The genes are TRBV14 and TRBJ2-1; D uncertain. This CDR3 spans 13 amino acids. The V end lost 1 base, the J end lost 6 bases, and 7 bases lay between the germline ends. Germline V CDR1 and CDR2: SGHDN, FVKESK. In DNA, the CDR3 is TGTGCCAGCAGCCAAGGACTTAGCAATGAGCAGTTCTTC. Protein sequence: CASSQGLSNEQFF.

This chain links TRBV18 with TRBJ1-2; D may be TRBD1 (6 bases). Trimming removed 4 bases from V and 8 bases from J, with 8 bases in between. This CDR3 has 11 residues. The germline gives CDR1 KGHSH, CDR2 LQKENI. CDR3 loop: CASSLGQGYTF. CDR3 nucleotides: TGTGCCAGCTCACTAGGACAGGGCTACACCTTC.

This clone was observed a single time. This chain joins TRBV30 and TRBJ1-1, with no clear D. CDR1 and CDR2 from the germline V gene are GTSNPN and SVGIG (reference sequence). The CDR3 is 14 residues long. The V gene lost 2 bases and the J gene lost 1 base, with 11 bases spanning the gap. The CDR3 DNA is TGTGCCTGGAGTCAAGGAGGTGGGAACACTGAAGCTTTCTTT. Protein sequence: CAWSQGGGNTEAFF.

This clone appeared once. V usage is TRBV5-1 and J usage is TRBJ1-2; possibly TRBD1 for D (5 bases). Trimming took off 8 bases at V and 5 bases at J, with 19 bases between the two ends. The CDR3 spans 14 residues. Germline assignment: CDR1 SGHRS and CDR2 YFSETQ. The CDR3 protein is CASLWDSLRYGYTF. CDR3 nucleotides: TGCGCCAGTTTATGGGACTCCTTGAGATATGGCTACACCTTC.

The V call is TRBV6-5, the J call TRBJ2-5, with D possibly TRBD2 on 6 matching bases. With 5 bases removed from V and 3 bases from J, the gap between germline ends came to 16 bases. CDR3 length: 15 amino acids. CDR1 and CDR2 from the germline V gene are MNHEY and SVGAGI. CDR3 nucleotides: TGTGCCAGCAGTCTTCGTGGGTGGGGGGAAGAGACCCAGTACTTC. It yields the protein CASSLRGWGEETQYF.

CDR3 amino acids: CASSLLPTSGRGTQYF. The CDR3 DNA follows: TGTGCCAGCAGCTTGCTCCCGACTAGCGGCAGGGGTACGCAGTATTTT. The rearrangement uses TRBV7-2 and TRBJ2-3; 9 positions agree with TRBD2. The V segment lost 3 bases and the J segment 8 bases; nucleotides outside the gene matches: 12. Germline V CDR1 and CDR2: SGHTA, FQGNSA. The length of the CDR3 is 16 residues.

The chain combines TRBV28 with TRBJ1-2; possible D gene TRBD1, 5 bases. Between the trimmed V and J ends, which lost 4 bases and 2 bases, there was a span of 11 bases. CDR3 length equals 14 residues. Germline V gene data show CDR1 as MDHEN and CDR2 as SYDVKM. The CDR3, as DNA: TGTGCCAGCAGTTCCCCGGACAAAAACTATGGCTACACCTTC. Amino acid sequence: CASSSPDKNYGYTF.

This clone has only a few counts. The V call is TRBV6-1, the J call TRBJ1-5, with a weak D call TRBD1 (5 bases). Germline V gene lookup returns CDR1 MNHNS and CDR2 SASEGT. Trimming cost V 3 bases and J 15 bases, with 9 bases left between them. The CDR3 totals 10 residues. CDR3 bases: TGTGCCAGCAGTGACAGGGTGACGCATTTT. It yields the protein CASSDRVTHF.

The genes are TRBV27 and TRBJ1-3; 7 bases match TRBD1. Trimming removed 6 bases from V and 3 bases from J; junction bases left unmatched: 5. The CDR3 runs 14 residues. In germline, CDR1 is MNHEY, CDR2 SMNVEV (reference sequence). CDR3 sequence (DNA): TGTGCCAGCAGACCGACAGGGCTTGGAAACACCATATATTTT. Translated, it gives CASRPTGLGNTIYF.

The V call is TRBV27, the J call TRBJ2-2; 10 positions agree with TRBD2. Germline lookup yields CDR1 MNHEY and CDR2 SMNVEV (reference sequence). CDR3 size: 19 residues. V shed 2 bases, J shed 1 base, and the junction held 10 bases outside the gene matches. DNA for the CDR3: TGTGCCAGCAGTTTAACGGGGCTAGCGGGGGTCTTGAACACCGGGGAGCTGTTTTTT. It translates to CASSLTGLAGVLNTGELFF.

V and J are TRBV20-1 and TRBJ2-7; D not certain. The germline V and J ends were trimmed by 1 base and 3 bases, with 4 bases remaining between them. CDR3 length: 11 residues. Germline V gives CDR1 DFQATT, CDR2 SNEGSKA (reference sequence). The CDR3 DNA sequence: TGCAGTGCTAGAGGCAGCTACGAGCAGTACTTC. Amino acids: CSARGSYEQYF.